This TCR beta chain was recorded in a study of blood T cell repertoires in COVID-19. Study-level information: Specimens from acute and convalescent COVID-19 originated in the United States, Italy and Spain. Sample material is recorded as cDNA or gDNA derived from T cells, B-cell-depleted T cells, or PBMCs.

Original methodology: Amplification with reference gene primers provided the estimates of nucleated cell counts. TCRdb's copy holds only in-frame clones and misses some; the assay was immunoSEQ multiplex PCR. The DNA gave D and trimming, while V, J and clone size come from that table. The profile covers 84,000 or so clones, with 80% to 90% appearing a single time and roughly an eighth taken by the ten largest. Germline CDR1 SGDLS, CDR2 YYNGEE. The V segment lost 0 bases and the J segment 9 bases; nucleotides outside the gene matches: 8. CDR3 length: 17 residues. The V gene is TRBV9, the J gene TRBJ1-6; TRBD1 aligns across 11 bases. The sample comprised peripheral blood. The receptor was isolated from a human donor in a cohort sampled during active COVID-19. The CDR3 loop reads CASSVGPAGQGGSPLHF. The CDR3 nucleotides read TGTGCCAGCAGCGTAGGTCCGGCGGGACAGGGGGGTTCACCCCTCCACTTT.